This TCR beta chain emerged from a study of beta chain features in type 1 diabetes (dated by TCRdb to the late 2010s). Turning to the overall study: Mean age, gender distribution, total cell number and subset yield were not different between patients and healthy donors. Across all samples, approximately 98,000,000 sorted cells were examined, and cell number per subset correlated strongly with RNA yield. The study compared TCRB repertoires of sorted circulating CD4+ T cell subsets between recently diagnosed type 1 diabetes patients and matched healthy donors. Whereas all 30 or so donors provided naive and central memory subsets, regulatory and stem cell-like memory subsets were isolated from just 8 patients and roughly eight healthy donors. What the authors observed across the whole study: Naive, central memory and regulatory TCRB repertoires appeared to be more similar among patients than among healthy donors. Because the HLA sub-analyses included only small numbers of individuals, any influence of HLA type on TCRB rearrangement was left unresolved. A moderate but significant shortening of TCRB CDR3 length was observed in type 1 diabetes patients in all four CD4+ subsets. Because cDNA was sequenced instead of genomic DNA, activated cells with high expression could be over-represented, although the groups did not differ in activation or CD3 levels. At VDJ recombination sites, patients with type 1 diabetes made fewer insertions and deleted more nucleotides, a pattern implying thymic rearrangement abnormalities. PCR might favor shorter templates, but patient and control samples were amplified and corrected together, so any skew would affect both groups equally.

From each donor, a single peripheral blood sample of 100 to 150 mL on average was drawn into heparinised tubes. A BD FACSAria II was used to sort naive, central memory, regulatory and stem cell-like memory CD4+ T cells with a panel that included CD45RO, CCR7, CD25, CD127, CD95 and CD27. Every sorted population had a purity above 95%. PBMCs were separated immediately by Lymphoprep density gradient centrifugation and were stained directly, without being cultured. So that batch effects would be minimized, each experiment stained and sorted samples in pairs, pairing one healthy donor with one patient. This clone has just a few counts. Its antigen is still unknown. Within one base of it there is no much larger clone, and no base qualities were kept. From V the trimming removes 1 base and from J it removes 4 bases, while the gene matches leave 6 bases of the junction unaccounted for. CDR1 and CDR2, per the germline V gene, are LGHNA and YSLEER. Spanning cysteine to phenylalanine, the CDR3 consists of 16 amino acids. The CDR3 DNA has 48 bases and is translated from base 1.

The entire amount of isolated RNA was reverse transcribed using the High Capacity cDNA Reverse Transcription Kit, so the sequenced TCRB transcripts were expressed ones. Deep immunoSEQ sequencing was performed on naive, central memory and regulatory T cell samples, with an average of roughly 3.3 million total reads per sample. After sorted cells were lysed in RLT buffer, RNA was extracted with DNase-treated RNeasy Micro or Mini kits, with the choice depending on cell number. Each cell subset was processed separately to prevent cross-contamination, with patient and healthy donor samples processed together. TCRB sequences were amplified from cDNA with the immunoSEQ multiplex PCR, producing 87-bp fragments spanning the CDR3 region. Sequencing of the amplicons was done on the Illumina HiSeq platform. In the paper's pipeline: Synthetic template baselines were used to correct PCR bias computationally, reads within Hamming distance 2 were collapsed together, and singletons that could not be merged were discarded. By aligning reads against IMGT, V, D and J genes, CDR3 length, and insertions or deletions at six rearrangement sites were assigned. Within each subset, clonotype counts were normalized to sorted cell number, after which true diversity and Gini coefficients were computed with the tcR R package. The overlap coefficient, calculated on TCRB nucleotide sequences, was used to measure repertoire sharing. Not all clones reach the TCRdb copy of this immuneACCESS table, which keeps in-frame sequences only. Checked studies attribute under half of the gap to unresolved V genes and leave the rest unexplained. From that table come the V and J calls and clone size; the DNA was used to work out D and trimming. The sample yields 310,000 or so clones; 7% to 10% were counted once. The ten largest make up approximately 1% of the sample.

The TCR originated in a man aged 30 to 39 with type 1 diabetes. The sequence links TRBV4-3 to TRBJ2-1, with 8 bases in between that match TRBD1. Sequenced: central memory CD4+ T cells from blood. The CDR3 is CASSQGQGQGYNEQFF. The sequenced DNA is TGCGCCAGCAGCCAAGGACAGGGGCAGGGGTACAATGAGCAGTTCTTC.